This T cell receptor beta chain comes out of a study of blood T cell repertoires in COVID-19. In the study overall: The samples span acute and convalescent COVID-19 from the United States, Italy and Spain. Sources were T cells, B-cell-depleted T cells, or PBMCs; the material itself was cDNA or gDNA.

As processed by the authors: Nucleated cell number was recorded as an estimate derived from reference gene primer amplification. TCRdb keeps only in-frame clones here, not all; method: immunoSEQ multiplex PCR. Clonal size and the V and J genes are those of that table, whereas D and trimming came from the DNA. Of under 100,000 clones listed, about 86% are singletons. The CDR3 length is 13 residues. Germline-derived CDR1 and CDR2 are SGHDT and YYEEEE. The trim removed 4 bases at V and 3 bases at J, leaving 1 base unmatched. Sequenced: peripheral blood. This sequence originates from an older woman with acute or convalescent COVID-19. This chain uses TRBV5-6 with TRBJ1-2; 9 nucleotides match TRBD1. For the CDR3, the DNA is TGTGCCAGCAGCCGGACAGGGGACTATGGCTACACCTTC. Amino acids: CASSRTGDYGYTF.